The clone carrying this T cell receptor beta chain was picked up one time. The V and J ends lost 3 bases and 14 bases, in that order; junction bases with no gene match: 5. Per germline, CDR1 LGHDT and CDR2 YNNKEL (reference sequence). The CDR3 sequence is 13 residues long. Original processing notes: Reference gene primers were amplified, and this amplification served to estimate nucleated cell counts. Using immunoSEQ multiplex PCR, the repertoire was profiled, and TCRdb retains in-frame clones only, with some absent. V and J calls and clone size follow that table, whereas D and trimming were derived from the DNA. The data contain approximately 220,000 clones, around four fifths of them singletons. These data are taken from a study of blood T cell repertoires in COVID-19. Turning to the study itself: From T cells, B-cell-depleted T cells, or PBMCs came the material, which was cDNA or gDNA.

This sequence joins TRBV3-1 (or the pseudogene TRBV3-2) and TRBJ2-1; 12 bases are shared with TRBD1. Source material: PBMCs or T cells enriched from blood (not recorded which). This TCR was recovered from a middle-aged woman who had been exposed to COVID-19. The CDR3 loop is CASSQGQGARKFF. The CDR3 bases are TGTGCCAGCAGCCAGGGACAGGGGGCCCGTAAGTTCTTC.